The 13 T cell receptor beta chains listed next were all sequenced from one sample in a study of Ad26.COV2.S vaccination and SARS-CoV-2 variants. Treatment given: approximately 18 received Ad26.COV2.S at low or high dose, single or two shots; several received placebo; per-sample allocation not given. Samples were taken on day 63 after the first vaccine or placebo injection. The table came from immunoSEQ multiplex PCR; TCRdb's copy has only in-frame clones and leaves some out. The table records 510,000 or so clones, around 88% of them present only once. The starting material was peripheral blood, obtained in a trial of Ad26.COV2.S vaccine versus placebo. The source of these receptors is a person between 18 and 65 years old who received the Ad26.COV2.S COVID-19 vaccine or a placebo.

Only a few counts were recorded for this clone. This chain links TRBV28 with TRBJ1-5; no reliable D call. The CDR3 has 12 residues. Germline assignment: CDR1 MDHEN and CDR2 SYDVKM. V was shortened by 5 bases and J by 7 bases, with 9 bases between the two germline ends. The CDR3, as DNA: TGTGCCAGCAGTAGGGTTGGCCAGCCCCAGCATTTT. This gives the protein CASSRVGQPQHF.

This clone was detected once. The chain combines TRBV7-9 with TRBJ2-7, with D hard to call. V was cut by 1 base and J by 3 bases, with 7 bases left in between. CDR1 and CDR2 from the germline V gene are SEHNR and FQNEAQ (reference sequence). This CDR3 is 13 amino acids long. The CDR3 protein is CASSLGPLYEQYF. In DNA, the CDR3 is TGTGCCAGCAGCTTAGGGCCACTCTACGAGCAGTACTTC.

This chain links TRBV7-9 with TRBJ2-2; possible D gene TRBD2, 6 bases. The CDR3 extends over 14 amino acids. The V end was cut by 5 bases, the J end by 7 bases, with 14 bases between. From germline, CDR1 is SEHNR and CDR2 FQNEAQ (reference sequence). CDR3 in amino acids: CASSPEGRGGELFF. Written as DNA, the CDR3 is TGTGCCAGCAGCCCGGAGGGCCGCGGCGGGGAGCTGTTTTTT.

This clone was recorded only once. This chain connects TRBV27 to TRBJ2-1, with 8 bases identical to TRBD1. The CDR3 is 13 amino acids. Germline CDR1 is MNHEY and CDR2 is SMNVEV (reference sequence). V was clipped by 7 bases and J by 9 bases; unmatched bases: 8. CDR3 DNA: TGTGCCAGCAAATTCGGGGACAGGAGTGAGCAGTTCTTC. It encodes CASKFGDRSEQFF.

The chain joins TRBV7-3 to TRBJ1-6, with D hard to call. V lost 1 base and J 9 bases, leaving 4 bases between the germline ends. The CDR3 covers 12 residues. Per germline, CDR1 SGHTA and CDR2 FQGTGA. The CDR3 region is CASSLNGSPLHF. The DNA of the CDR3 is TGTGCCAGCAGCTTAAACGGTTCACCCCTCCACTTT.

V usage is TRBV9 and J usage is TRBJ2-1; 8 bases agree with TRBD2. The V gene end was trimmed by 3 bases and the J gene end by 5 bases; junction bases not matched to a gene: 13. This CDR3 region has 17 residues. The V gene's germline CDR1 is SGDLS and CDR2 YYNGEE. CDR3 in amino acids: CASSALPHSGTHNEQFF. The CDR3 DNA reads TGTGCCAGCAGCGCCCTGCCTCATAGCGGGACCCACAATGAGCAGTTCTTC.

V usage is TRBV27 and J usage is TRBJ1-5; 7 bases align to TRBD1. The length of the CDR3 is 15 residues. V trimming: 5 bases; J trimming: 0 bases; junction bases outside the gene matches: 4. The germline gives CDR1 MNHEY, CDR2 SMNVEV (reference sequence). CDR3 DNA sequence: TGTGCCAGCAGTCCAGGGACAGCTAGCAATCAGCCCCAGCATTTT. Translating gives CASSPGTASNQPQHF.

CDR3 in DNA: TGCGCCAGCACACAGGGAATATCCCCCGTAGGTGAAAAACTGTTTTTT. It is translated as CASTQGISPVGEKLFF. The chain combines TRBV5-1 with TRBJ1-4, with D tentatively TRBD1 (6 bases). The V and J ends lost 6 bases and 7 bases respectively, with 22 bases between them. Germline CDR1 is SGHRS and CDR2 is YFSETQ. This CDR3 spans 16 amino acids.

The chain recombines TRBV5-1 with TRBJ2-7; 9 positions agree with TRBD1. CDR1 is SGHRS and CDR2 is YFSETQ in the germline V gene. The CDR3 length is 17 residues. J gave up 3 bases and V 4 bases, and 14 bases lay outside the gene matches. This chain's CDR3 is CASSPWGTGGDNYEQYF. The CDR3 DNA is TGCGCCAGCAGCCCCTGGGGTACAGGGGGCGATAACTACGAGCAGTACTTC.

The chain links TRBV5-6 to TRBJ1-6; D ambiguous. V was pared by 2 bases and J by 8 bases, with 23 bases between. Germline V lookup: CDR1 SGHDT, CDR2 YYEEEE. The CDR3 runs 18 residues. For the CDR3, the DNA is TGTGCCAGCAGCTTTCGAAGGAGCCAAGTTTCCCGGTATTCACCCCTCCACTTT. Translated: CASSFRRSQVSRYSPLHF.

As regards this clone: A much larger clone differs by one base, so this may be a read error. The rearrangement links TRBV7-9 to TRBJ1-5; a possible D gene is TRBD1 (6 bases). Trimming took off 2 bases at V and 5 bases at J, with 7 bases between the two ends. This CDR3 comprises 13 residues. From germline, CDR1 is SEHNR and CDR2 FQNEAQ (reference sequence). Here the CDR3 DNA reads TGTGCCAGCAGCTTAAGGGGGGATCAGCCCCAGCATTTT. Its protein is CASSLRGDQPQHF.

This chain connects TRBV3-1 (or the pseudogene TRBV3-2) to TRBJ2-3; 7 bases agree with TRBD1. Per germline, CDR1 LGHDT and CDR2 YNNKEL (reference sequence). There are 17 residues in the CDR3. V dropped 1 base and J dropped 3; count of bases not matched to a gene: 10. The CDR3: CASSQGPMTGSTDTQYF. In DNA, the CDR3 is TGTGCCAGCAGCCAAGGCCCGATGACAGGGTCGACAGATACGCAGTATTTT.

CDR3 DNA sequence: TGTGCCAGCAGTGAACCGTGGACCAACTACCCCCAAGAGACCCAGTACTTC. Amino acids: CASSEPWTNYPQETQYF. V is TRBV25-1 and J is TRBJ2-5; D is uncertain. The V end was cut by 2 bases, the J end by 1 base, with 17 bases between. This CDR3 contains 17 residues. Per the germline V gene, CDR1 is MGHDK and CDR2 is SYGVNS. The full variable domain, its missing parts supplied by reference TRBV25-1 and TRBJ2-5, is EADIYQTPRYLVIGTGKKITLECSQTMGHDKMYWYQQDPGMELHLIHYSYGVNSTEKGDLSSESTVSRIRTEHFPLTLESARPSHTSQYLCASSEPWTNYPQETQYFGPGTRLLVL.